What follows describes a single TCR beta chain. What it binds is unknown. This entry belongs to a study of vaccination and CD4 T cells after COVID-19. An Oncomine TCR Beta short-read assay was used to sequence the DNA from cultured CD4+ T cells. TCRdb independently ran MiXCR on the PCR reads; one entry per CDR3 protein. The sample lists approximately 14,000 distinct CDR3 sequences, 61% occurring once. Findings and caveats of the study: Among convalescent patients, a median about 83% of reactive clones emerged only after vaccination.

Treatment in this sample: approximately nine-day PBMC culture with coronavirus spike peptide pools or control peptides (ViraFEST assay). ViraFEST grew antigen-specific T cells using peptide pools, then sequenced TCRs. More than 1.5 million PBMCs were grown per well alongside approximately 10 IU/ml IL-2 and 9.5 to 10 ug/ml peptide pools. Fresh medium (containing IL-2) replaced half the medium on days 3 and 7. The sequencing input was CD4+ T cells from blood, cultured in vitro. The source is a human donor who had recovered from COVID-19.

The CDR3 protein is CASSRPDLSQDRGAEGYTF. The CDR3 DNA follows: TGTGCCAGCAGCCGACCCGATCTTAGCCAGGACAGGGGAGCTGAAGGCTACACCTTC. The chain combines TRBV7-9 with TRBJ1-2; 9 bases align to TRBD1. Germline values: CDR1 SEHNR, CDR2 FQNEAQ (reference sequence). V was clipped by 5 bases and J by 8 bases; unmatched bases: 24. The CDR3 extends over 19 amino acids. Combining the CDR3 with reference TRBV7-9 and TRBJ1-2 gives the whole variable domain DTGVSQNPRHKITKRGQNVTFRCDPISEHNRLYWYRQTLGQGPEFLTYFQNEAQLEKSRLLSDRFSAERPKGSFSTLEIQRTEQGDSAMYLCASSRPDLSQDRGAEGYTFGSGTRLTVV.